This note documents a single TCR beta chain sequence. Its antigen is not known. This entry comes from a study of cytomegalovirus exposure and HLA in healthy donors. Study-level findings and limits: A later examination showed that TCR association rates differed by HLA locus, with DRB1 most and HLA-C fewest. In a later analysis, 15,000 to 20,000 TCR beta sequences were associated with HLA alleles at 0.05 false discovery rate.

PCR primers comprised 60 Vbeta and 13 Jbeta primers. Measured with immunoSEQ multiplex PCR; TCRdb has only the in-frame clones, and not every one. The sample's table shows tens of thousands of clones. After removal of 5 bases from V and 4 bases from J, the junction contained 5 bases not matched to a gene. The CDR3 length is 14 residues. Looked up from germline, CDR1 is LNHDA and CDR2 is SQIVND (reference sequence). The V and J genes are TRBV19 and TRBJ1-1, with 9 bases that match TRBD1. Sequencing was done on a sample of PBMCs. This clonotype was sampled from a girl between 5 and 17 years old in good health and CMV-seropositive. CDR3: CASSYSGQGTEAFF. The CDR3 DNA reads TGTGCCAGTAGTTATTCGGGACAGGGCACTGAAGCTTTCTTT.